This T cell receptor beta chain was obtained from a study of OX40 agonist ivuxolimab in advanced cancers. Overall study context: Ivuxolimab, which is an agonistic anti-OX40 (CD134) antibody, was administered to the patients.

Study observations and caveats: Dose levels from 0.1 to 3.0 mg/kg saw CD4+ and CD8+ blood T cells expand clonally by week 6. Not determined was the antigen specificity of the expanded peripheral T cells.

This clone was detected only once. Its antigen is currently unknown. Method: immunoSEQ multiplex PCR; TCRdb's copy keeps in-frame clones and lacks some. Altogether more than 60,000 clones are present, around 87% being singletons, with the ten largest covering more than 3.5%. Patients with a history of autoimmune disease or on systemic immunosuppression were excluded. The TCR comes from an adult with an advanced solid tumor such as melanoma, head and neck, liver or kidney cancer. The sequenced sample was CD4+ or CD8+ T cells sorted from blood, obtained in a trial of the OX40 agonist ivuxolimab.

The CDR3 here is CASSLDYEQYF. The CDR3 bases are TGTGCCAGCAGCTTAGACTACGAGCAGTACTTC. J is TRBJ2-5 and V is TRBV7-9; D gene uncertain. The J call may be wrong; the DNA end is better matched by TRBJ2-7. Germline V gene lookup returns CDR1 SEHNR and CDR2 FQNEAQ (reference sequence). This CDR3 is 11 amino acids long.